This section outlines one T cell receptor beta chain sequence together with its context. The data derive from a study of blood T cell repertoires in COVID-19. Study overall: The United States, Italy and Spain supplied acute and convalescent COVID-19 samples.

The CDR3 has 19 amino acids. CDR1 and CDR2 (germline): SGDLS, YYNGEE. The junction had 8 bases not matched to a gene; V was cut back by 0 bases and J by 0 bases. Generated by immunoSEQ multiplex PCR, the TCRdb table keeps only in-frame clones and is missing some. The data hold about 200,000 clones, with about 85% observed a single time. The clonotype comes from a man aged 60 to 69 with active or convalescent COVID-19. The specimen was peripheral blood. V is TRBV9 and J is TRBJ2-1, with 11 positions matching TRBD2. The CDR3 reads CASSVGVTSGVYSYNEQFF. In nucleotides, the CDR3 is TGTGCCAGCAGCGTAGGAGTGACTAGCGGGGTATACTCCTACAATGAGCAGTTCTTC. Complete variable domain (other parts from reference TRBV9 and TRBJ2-1): DSGVTQTPKHLITATGQRVTLRCSPRSGDLSVYWYQQSLDQGLQFLIQYYNGEERAKGNILERFSAQQFPDLHSELNLSSLELGDSALYFCASSVGVTSGVYSYNEQFFGPGTRLTVL.